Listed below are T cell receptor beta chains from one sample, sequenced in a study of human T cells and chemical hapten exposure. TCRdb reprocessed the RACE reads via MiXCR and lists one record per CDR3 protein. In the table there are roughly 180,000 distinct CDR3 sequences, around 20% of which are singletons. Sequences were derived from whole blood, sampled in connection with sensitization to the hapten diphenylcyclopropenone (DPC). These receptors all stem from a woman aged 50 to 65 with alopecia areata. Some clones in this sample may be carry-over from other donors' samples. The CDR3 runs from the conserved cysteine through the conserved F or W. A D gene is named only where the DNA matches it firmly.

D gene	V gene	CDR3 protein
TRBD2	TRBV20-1	CSANLMVAGDSEQFF
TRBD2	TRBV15	CATSRDPGGFDEQYF
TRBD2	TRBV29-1	CSVELAGGGEQFF
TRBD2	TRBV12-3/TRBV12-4	CASSPPAGLGRFTNEQFF
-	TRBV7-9	CASSRTQRNTEAFF
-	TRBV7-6	CASSPLRGYGYTF
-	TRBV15	CATSRDARAQGYEQYF
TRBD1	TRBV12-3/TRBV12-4	CASSPTGAPGEAFF
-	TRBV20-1	CSARDAGTGTYEQYF
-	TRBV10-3	CAISDGTAELYGYTF
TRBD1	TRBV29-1	CSVEGQGAGSNEQFF
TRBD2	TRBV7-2	CASSLGLAGSGEQFF
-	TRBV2	CASKASSYEQYF
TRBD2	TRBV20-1	CSARVRGLAGVVNEQFF
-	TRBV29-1	CSVEPVGGTEAFF
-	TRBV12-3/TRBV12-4	CASSFSGFNEKLFF
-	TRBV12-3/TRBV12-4	CASSTIGTEAFF
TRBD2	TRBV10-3	CATSPGLAGQETQYF
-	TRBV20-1	CSARASEGEGGAYEQYF
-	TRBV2	CASSELRASTDTQYF
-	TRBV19	CASSIVGGLPYNEQFF
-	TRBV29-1	CSVGTASGYTF
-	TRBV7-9	CASSLGRPYGYTF
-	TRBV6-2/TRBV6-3	CASGPRDPNLRNTIYF
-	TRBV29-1	CSVDGDGTDTQYF
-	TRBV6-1	CASSGVPRSGGNTEAFF
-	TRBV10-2	CASSEVKGKEFF
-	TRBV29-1	CSVAYQGSGELFF
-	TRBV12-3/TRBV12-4	CASSPQRTVNEKLFF
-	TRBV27	CASSGVATNEKLFF
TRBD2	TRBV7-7	CASSKGLAGGRDTQYF
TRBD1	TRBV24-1	CATSDWDRGLKETQYF
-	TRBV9	CASSPSGGANSPLHF
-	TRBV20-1	CSARGLNEQYF
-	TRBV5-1	CASSFGGGSDTQYF
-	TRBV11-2	CASSQNRETEAFF
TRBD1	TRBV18	CASSTGGDTEAFF
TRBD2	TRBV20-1	CSAGGRTDTQYF